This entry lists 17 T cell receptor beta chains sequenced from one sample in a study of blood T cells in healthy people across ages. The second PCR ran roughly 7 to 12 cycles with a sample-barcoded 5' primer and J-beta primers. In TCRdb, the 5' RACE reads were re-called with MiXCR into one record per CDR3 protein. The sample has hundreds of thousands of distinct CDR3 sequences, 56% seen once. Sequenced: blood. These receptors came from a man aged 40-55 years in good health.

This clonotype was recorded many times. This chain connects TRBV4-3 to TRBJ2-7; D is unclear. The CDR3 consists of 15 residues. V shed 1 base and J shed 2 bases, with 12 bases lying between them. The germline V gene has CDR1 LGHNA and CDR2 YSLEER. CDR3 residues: CASSQGAFEAYEQYF. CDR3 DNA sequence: TGCGCCAGCAGCCAAGGTGCCTTTGAGGCCTACGAGCAGTACTTC.

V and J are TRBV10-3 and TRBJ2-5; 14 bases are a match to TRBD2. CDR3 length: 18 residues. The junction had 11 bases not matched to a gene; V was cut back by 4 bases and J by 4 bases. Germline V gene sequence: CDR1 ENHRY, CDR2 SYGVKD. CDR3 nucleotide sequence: TGTGCCATCAGTGGTCCCGGGACTAGCGGGGGTCGGGCAGAGACCCAGTACTTC. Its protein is CAISGPGTSGGRAETQYF.

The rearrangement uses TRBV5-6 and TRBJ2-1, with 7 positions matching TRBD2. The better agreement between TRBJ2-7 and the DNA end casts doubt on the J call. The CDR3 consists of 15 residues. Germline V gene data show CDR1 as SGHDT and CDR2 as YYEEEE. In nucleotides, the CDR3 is TGTGCCAGCAGCTTACTAGCGCCCAAATACAATGAGCAGTACTTC. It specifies CASSLLAPKYNEQYF.

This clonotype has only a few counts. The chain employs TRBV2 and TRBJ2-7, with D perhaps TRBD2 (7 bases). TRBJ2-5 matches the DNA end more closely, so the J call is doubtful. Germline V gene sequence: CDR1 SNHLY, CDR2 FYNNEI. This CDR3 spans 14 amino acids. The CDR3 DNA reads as TGTGCCAGCGTTAGGGGGGGGGCATCGGAGACCCAGTACTTC. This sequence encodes CASVRGGASETQYF.

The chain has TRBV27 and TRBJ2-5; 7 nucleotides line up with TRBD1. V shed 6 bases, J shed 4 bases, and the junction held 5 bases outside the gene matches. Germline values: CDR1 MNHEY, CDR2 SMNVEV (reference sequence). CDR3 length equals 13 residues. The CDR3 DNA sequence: TGTGCCAGCAGCCGACAGGGTGTAGAGACCCAGTACTTC. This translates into CASSRQGVETQYF.

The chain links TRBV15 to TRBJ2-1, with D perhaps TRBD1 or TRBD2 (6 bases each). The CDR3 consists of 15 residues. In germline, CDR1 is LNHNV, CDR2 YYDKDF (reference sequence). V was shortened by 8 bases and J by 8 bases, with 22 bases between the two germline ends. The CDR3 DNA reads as TGTGCCACCGAGGGGGATATGAGGGGGGAAGATGAGCAGTTCTTC. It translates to CATEGDMRGEDEQFF.

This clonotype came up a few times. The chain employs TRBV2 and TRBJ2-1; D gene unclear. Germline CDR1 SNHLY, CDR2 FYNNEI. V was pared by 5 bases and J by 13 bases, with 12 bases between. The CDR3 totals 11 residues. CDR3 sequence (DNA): TGTGCCAGCAGTTCGCAAGAGACCCAGTTCTTC. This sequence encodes CASSSQETQFF.

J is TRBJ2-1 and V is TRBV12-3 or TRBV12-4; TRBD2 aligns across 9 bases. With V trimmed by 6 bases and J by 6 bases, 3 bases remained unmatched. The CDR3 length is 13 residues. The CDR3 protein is CASRREGRNEQFF. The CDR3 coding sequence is TGTGCCAGCAGGCGGGAGGGCCGCAATGAGCAGTTCTTC.

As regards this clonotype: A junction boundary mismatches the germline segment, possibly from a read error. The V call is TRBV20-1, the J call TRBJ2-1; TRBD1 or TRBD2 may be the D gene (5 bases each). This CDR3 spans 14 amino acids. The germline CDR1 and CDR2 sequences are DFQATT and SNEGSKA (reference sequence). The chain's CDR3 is CSATGGAANNEQIF. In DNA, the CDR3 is TGCAGTGCCACTGGGGGAGCGGCTAACAATGAGCAGATCTTC.

The CDR3 spells CASSRGWSGTGELFF. In DNA, the CDR3 is TGTGCCAGCAGCCGGGGGTGGTCGGGTACCGGGGAGCTGTTTTTT. The chain combines TRBV6-6 with TRBJ2-2; tentatively, D is TRBD2 (6 bases). The CDR3 has 15 residues. Germline V gene sequence: CDR1 MNHNY, CDR2 SVGAGI (reference sequence). Deletions cut 6 bases from V and 5 bases from J, with 16 bases between.

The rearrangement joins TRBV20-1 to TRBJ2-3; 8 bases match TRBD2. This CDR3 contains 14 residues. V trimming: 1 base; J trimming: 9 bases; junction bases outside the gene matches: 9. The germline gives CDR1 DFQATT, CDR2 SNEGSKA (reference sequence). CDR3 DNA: TGCAGTGCTAGAGTTGGGACTAGATCTTCCACGCAGTATTTT. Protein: CSARVGTRSSTQYF.

CDR3 residues: CASSLDRGELFF. CDR3 DNA sequence: TGTGCCAGCAGCTTGGATCGCGGGGAGCTGTTTTTT. The J gene is TRBJ2-2, the V gene TRBV5-5, with D uncertain. V shed 0 bases and J shed 7 bases, with 4 bases lying between them. Germline V lookup: CDR1 SGHKS, CDR2 YYEKEE (reference sequence). CDR3 length: 12 residues.

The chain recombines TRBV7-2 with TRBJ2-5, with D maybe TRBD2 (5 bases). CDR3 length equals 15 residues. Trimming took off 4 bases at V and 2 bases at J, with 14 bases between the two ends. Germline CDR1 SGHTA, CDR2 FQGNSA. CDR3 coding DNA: TGTGCCAGCAGCTCTAGCCTAGCTGGGCAAGAGACCCAGTACTTC. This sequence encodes CASSSSLAGQETQYF.

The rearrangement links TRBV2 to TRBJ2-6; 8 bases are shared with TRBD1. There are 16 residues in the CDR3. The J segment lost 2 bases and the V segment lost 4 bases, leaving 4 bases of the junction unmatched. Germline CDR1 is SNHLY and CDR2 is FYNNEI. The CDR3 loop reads CASSGQGLAGANVLTF. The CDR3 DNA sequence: TGTGCCAGCAGTGGACAGGGGTTAGCTGGGGCCAACGTCCTGACTTTC.

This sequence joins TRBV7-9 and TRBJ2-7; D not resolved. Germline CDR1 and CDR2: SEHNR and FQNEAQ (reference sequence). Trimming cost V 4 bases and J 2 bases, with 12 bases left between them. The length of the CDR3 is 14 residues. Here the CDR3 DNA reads TGTGCCAGCAGCTACGTAGGGATTACCTACGAGCAGTACTTC. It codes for CASSYVGITYEQYF.

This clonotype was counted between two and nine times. CDR3 coding DNA: TGCAGCGTTGATGGACAGGGTTCCTCCTCGGCGCAGTATTTT. This gives the protein CSVDGQGSSSAQYF. This rearrangement joins TRBV29-1 to TRBJ2-3, with 8 bases that match TRBD1. With V trimmed by 3 bases and J by 10 bases, 12 bases remained unmatched. Germline CDR1 reads SQVTM; CDR2 reads ANQGSEA. The CDR3 spans 14 residues.

The CDR3 coding sequence is TGTGCCAGCAGCTTAAGTGGGCTTTATGAGCAGTTCTTC. This gives the protein CASSLSGLYEQFF. The genes are TRBV7-2 and TRBJ2-1; D is unresolved. Germline V gene sequence: CDR1 SGHTA, CDR2 FQGNSA. The CDR3 is made up of 13 amino acids. Trimming shortened V by 2 bases and J by 8 bases, and 10 bases separated the two germline ends.